The 24 T cell receptor beta chains reported below all come from one sample, sequenced in a study of T cells in tumors after PD-1 blockade. The table came from immunoSEQ multiplex PCR; TCRdb's copy has only in-frame clones and leaves some out. The table shows about 47,000 clones, with approximately 79% occurring only once. Sequencing used PBMCs, obtained before anti-PD-1 treatment. These receptors were collected from a human donor with basal cell carcinoma.

The V call is TRBV2, the J call TRBJ1-6; 7 bases are shared with TRBD1. This CDR3 contains 15 residues. V was pared by 9 bases and J by 6 bases, with 11 bases of the junction left unmatched. Looked up from germline, CDR1 is SNHLY and CDR2 is FYNNEI. CDR3 region: CARTPGTARNSPLHF. CDR3 coding DNA: TGTGCCAGGACTCCCGGGACAGCACGTAATTCACCCCTCCACTTT.

This clone was detected only once. The rearrangement joins TRBV27 to TRBJ1-6; D gene ambiguous. Trimming shortened V by 2 bases and J by 6 bases, and 8 bases separated the two germline ends. The germline gives CDR1 MNHEY, CDR2 SMNVEV (reference sequence). CDR3 length: 14 amino acids. CDR3 in DNA: TGTGCCAGCAGTTTAACATTGGGTAATTCACCCCTCCACTTT. This codes for CASSLTLGNSPLHF.

The chain carries TRBV9 and TRBJ2-1; tentatively, D is TRBD2 (5 bases). The CDR3 totals 16 residues. Per the germline V gene, CDR1 is SGDLS and CDR2 is YYNGEE. Trimming pared 3 bases from V and 1 base from J, leaving 14 bases between. CDR3 region: CASSDRARGSYNEQFF. The CDR3 DNA follows: TGTGCCAGCAGCGATCGCGCTAGAGGGTCCTACAATGAGCAGTTCTTC.

The chain links TRBV28 to TRBJ2-7, with 11 bases matching TRBD1. With V trimmed by 5 bases and J by 6 bases, 15 bases remained unmatched. Germline CDR1 is MDHEN and CDR2 is SYDVKM. CDR3 size: 17 residues. This chain's CDR3 is CASSPNPRDRGEAEQYF. CDR3 nucleotides: TGTGCCAGCAGTCCAAATCCTAGGGACAGGGGGGAGGCCGAGCAGTACTTC.

This sequence joins TRBV27 and TRBJ2-2; D remains unclear. Trimming pared 2 bases from V and 7 bases from J, leaving 5 bases between. Per the germline V gene, CDR1 is MNHEY and CDR2 is SMNVEV (reference sequence). The CDR3 consists of 12 residues. CDR3 nucleotides: TGTGCCAGCAGTTTAGGCGGCGGGGAGCTGTTTTTT. As protein: CASSLGGGELFF.

In its sample, this clone ranks as medium-sized (0.01 to 0.1%). At the DNA level, this CDR3 is encoded by other sequences in the same sample as well. DNA of the CDR3: TGTGCCAGCAGCTTCAGGGACGGCCTTAGGCGCGAGCAGTACTTC. Translation: CASSFRDGLRREQYF. J is TRBJ2-7 and V is TRBV7-6; D might be TRBD1 or TRBD2, each matching 5 bases. Trimming took 3 bases from V and 6 from J, leaving 18 bases between them. The CDR3 contains 15 residues. Germline V gene lookup returns CDR1 SGHVS and CDR2 FNYEAQ. Full variable domain (missing parts from reference TRBV7-6 and TRBJ2-7): GAGVSQSPRYKVTKRGQDVALRCDPISGHVSLYWYRQALGQGPEFLTYFNYEAQQDKSGLPNDRFSAERPEGSISTLTIQRTEQRDSAMYRCASSFRDGLRREQYFGPGTRLTVT.

This chain joins TRBV9 and TRBJ2-1; TRBD1 aligns across 7 bases. The CDR3 length is 15 residues. Germline values: CDR1 SGDLS, CDR2 YYNGEE. The V gene end was trimmed by 0 bases and the J gene end by 6 bases; junction bases not matched to a gene: 6. DNA for the CDR3: TGTGCCAGCAGCGTAGAGGGGGCAGATGTCAATGAGCAGTTCTTC. Its protein product is CASSVEGADVNEQFF.

The chain has TRBV5-4 and TRBJ2-5; 8 nucleotides align to TRBD2. V trimming: 2 bases; J trimming: 4 bases; junction bases outside the gene matches: 7. Per the germline V gene, CDR1 is SGHNT and CDR2 is YYREEE (reference sequence). The length of the CDR3 is 15 residues. CDR3 coding DNA: TGTGCCAGCAGCTTACCCCCCGGGGGGGCAGAGACCCAGTACTTC. Translation: CASSLPPGGAETQYF.

This chain connects TRBV9 to TRBJ1-4; D is unclear. This CDR3 has 15 amino acids. Trimming pared 4 bases from V and 4 bases from J, leaving 14 bases between. Looked up from germline, CDR1 is SGDLS and CDR2 is YYNGEE. DNA of the CDR3: TGTGCCAGCAGCCCCGGACCTGGGATTAATGAAAAACTGTTTTTT. Its protein is CASSPGPGINEKLFF.

The J gene is TRBJ1-2, the V gene TRBV19; D perhaps matches TRBD1 (6 bases). Trimming left V 5 bases short and J 8 bases short, with 24 bases between. In germline, CDR1 is LNHDA, CDR2 SQIVND (reference sequence). There are 16 residues in the CDR3. The CDR3 here is CASSWSGTRVLEGYTF. Here the CDR3 DNA reads TGTGCCAGTAGTTGGTCCGGGACAAGGGTTCTGGAAGGCTACACCTTC.

This sequence joins TRBV5-1 and TRBJ1-4; D unclear. V lost 8 bases, J lost 3 bases, and 8 bases lay in between. The length of the CDR3 is 12 residues. Germline-derived CDR1 and CDR2 are SGHRS and YFSETQ. CDR3 nucleotides: TGCGCCAGTCGCGGGGCTAATGAAAAACTGTTTTTT. Protein sequence: CASRGANEKLFF.

The CDR3 DNA follows: TGTGCCAGTAGCCAAACAGGGGTTCTAAATTACAATGAGCAGTTCTTC. Protein: CASSQTGVLNYNEQFF. J is TRBJ2-1 and V is TRBV19, with 7 bases fitting TRBD1. This CDR3 has 16 residues. Germline CDR1 LNHDA, CDR2 SQIVND (reference sequence). The V and J ends lost 6 bases and 4 bases, in that order; junction bases with no gene match: 12.

This chain connects TRBV6-5 to TRBJ2-4, with 10 bases identical to TRBD1. The ends lost 6 bases at V and 10 bases at J; junction bases unmatched: 9. The CDR3 is 14 residues long. CDR1 MNHEY and CDR2 SVGAGI come from the germline V gene. CDR3 region: CASRTGTGVLIQYF. The CDR3 region has the DNA TGTGCCAGCAGGACCGGGACAGGGGTATTAATTCAGTACTTC.

This clone was counted once. This sequence joins TRBV18 and TRBJ2-5; D remains ambiguous. This CDR3 is 14 amino acids long. CDR1 and CDR2 from the germline V gene are KGHSH and LQKENI. The V and J ends lost 0 bases and 0 bases respectively, with 5 bases between them. As DNA, the CDR3 is TGTGCCAGCTCACCACCGAGAAACCAAGAGACCCAGTACTTC. Its translation: CASSPPRNQETQYF. The complete variable domain, with remaining parts taken from reference TRBV18 and TRBJ2-5, reads NAGVMQNPRHLVRRRGQEARLRCSPMKGHSHVYWYRQLPEEGLKFMVYLQKENIIDESGMPKERFSAEFPKEGPSILRIQQVVRGDSAAYFCASSPPRNQETQYFGPGTRLLVL.

The J gene is TRBJ1-3, the V gene TRBV9; TRBD1 matches at 8 bases. Looked up from germline, CDR1 is SGDLS and CDR2 is YYNGEE. The V gene end was trimmed by 0 bases and the J gene end by 4 bases; junction bases not matched to a gene: 6. CDR3 length: 16 residues. In nucleotides, the CDR3 is TGTGCCAGCAGCGTAGGTCCAGGGGGCCCGGGAAACACCATATATTTT. Protein sequence: CASSVGPGGPGNTIYF.

The chain carries TRBV30 and TRBJ1-5; a weak D match, TRBD1 (6 bases). Germline V CDR1 and CDR2: GTSNPN, SVGIG (reference sequence). V dropped 2 bases and J dropped 11 bases, with 16 bases sitting between them. The CDR3 has 13 residues. DNA of the CDR3: TGTGCCTGGAGTTTAGGCAGGGGAGCGGCCCAGCATTTT. Translation gives CAWSLGRGAAQHF. Full variable domain (outside the CDR3, taken from reference TRBV30 and TRBJ1-5): SQTIHQWPATLVQPVGSPLSLECTVEGTSNPNLYWYRQAAGRGLQLLFYSVGIGQISSEVPQNLSASRPQDRQFILSSKKLLLSDSGFYLCAWSLGRGAAQHFGDGTRLSIL.

The chain couples TRBV3-1 (or the pseudogene TRBV3-2) to TRBJ2-2; the D is unclear. The CDR3 runs to 14 residues. Germline assignment: CDR1 LGHDT and CDR2 YNNKEL (reference sequence). V lost 0 bases and J lost 6, with 8 bases in between. Here the CDR3 reads CASSQDRSAGELFF. In nucleotides, the CDR3 is TGTGCCAGCAGCCAAGACAGGTCTGCCGGGGAGCTGTTTTTT.

The chain joins TRBV5-5 to TRBJ1-1; D remains ambiguous. The CDR3 is 13 amino acids. The V and J ends lost 4 bases and 0 bases respectively, with 7 bases between them. Germline-derived CDR1 and CDR2 are SGHKS and YYEKEE (reference sequence). CDR3 coding DNA: TGTGCCAGCAGCACCAGCATGAACACTGAAGCTTTCTTT. Its protein product is CASSTSMNTEAFF. The full variable domain, in which reference TRBV5-5 and TRBJ1-1 provide the parts outside the CDR3, is DAGVTQSPTHLIKTRGQQVTLRCSPISGHKSVSWYQQVLGQGPQFIFQYYEKEERGRGNFPDRFSARQFPNYSSELNVNALLLGDSALYLCASSTSMNTEAFFGQGTRLTVV.

This clone appeared once. J is TRBJ1-5 and V is TRBV2; D perhaps matches TRBD1 (5 bases). The CDR3 has 14 amino acids. V lost 5 bases and J 3 bases, leaving 11 bases between the germline ends. Germline-derived CDR1 and CDR2 are SNHLY and FYNNEI. CDR3 nucleotide sequence: TGTGCCAGCAGTCGTGGACACGACAATCAGCCCCAGCATTTT. This sequence encodes CASSRGHDNQPQHF.

The genes are TRBV6-5 and TRBJ1-5; D gene ambiguous. The CDR3 loop spans 13 amino acids. The germline CDR1 and CDR2 sequences are MNHEY and SVGAGI. Trimming pared 7 bases from V and 1 base from J, leaving 8 bases between. The CDR3 region is CASTGGSNQPQHF. CDR3 coding DNA: TGTGCCAGCACGGGTGGCAGCAATCAGCCCCAGCATTTT.

A note on this clone: Other nucleotide sequences from this sample produce the same CDR3. The chain employs TRBV3-1 (or the pseudogene TRBV3-2) and TRBJ2-5, with 9 bases matching TRBD1. J was trimmed by 5 bases and V by 6 bases; bases with no gene match: 4. The germline V gene encodes CDR1 LGHDT and CDR2 YNNKEL (reference sequence). The CDR3 contains 13 residues. As DNA, the CDR3 is TGTGCCAGCAGTTACAGGGGGCAGGAGACCCAGTACTTC. Translation gives CASSYRGQETQYF.

The chain combines TRBV24-1 with TRBJ2-3, with 11 bases that match TRBD2. The trim removed 4 bases at V and 1 base at J, leaving 12 bases unmatched. Germline values: CDR1 KGHDR, CDR2 SFDVKD. The CDR3 consists of 19 residues. The CDR3 region is CATSDLSGRAGVGTDTQYF. The CDR3 bases are TGTGCCACCAGTGACCTTAGCGGGAGGGCCGGTGTAGGCACAGATACGCAGTATTTT.

The chain carries TRBV2 and TRBJ2-7, with D uncertain. The germline V gene encodes CDR1 SNHLY and CDR2 FYNNEI. This CDR3 has 11 residues. Trimming removed 7 bases from V and 2 bases from J, with 6 bases in between. CDR3 DNA sequence: TGTGCCAGCACCGCGGCCTACGAGCAGTACTTC. It codes for CASTAAYEQYF. Full variable domain (outside the CDR3, taken from reference TRBV2 and TRBJ2-7): EPEVTQTPSHQVTQMGQEVILRCVPISNHLYFYWYRQILGQKVEFLVSFYNNEISEKSEIFDDQFSVERPDGSNFTLKIRSTKLEDSAMYFCASTAAYEQYFGPGTRLTVT.

The V call is TRBV12-5, the J call TRBJ2-1; 11 bases match TRBD2. Germline CDR1 and CDR2: LGHNT and FRNRAP. The CDR3 length is 15 residues. Unmatched junction bases numbered 3, after V lost 6 bases and J lost 2 bases. CDR3 sequence (DNA): TGTGCTAGTGGGAATAGCGGGGGGGCCTACAATGAGCAGTTCTTC. Translated, it gives CASGNSGGAYNEQFF. Complete variable domain (other parts from reference TRBV12-5 and TRBJ2-1): DARVTQTPRHKVTEMGQEVTMRCQPILGHNTVFWYRQTMMQGLELLAYFRNRAPLDDSGMPKDRFSAEMPDATLATLKIQPSEPRDSAVYFCASGNSGGAYNEQFFGPGTRLTVL.